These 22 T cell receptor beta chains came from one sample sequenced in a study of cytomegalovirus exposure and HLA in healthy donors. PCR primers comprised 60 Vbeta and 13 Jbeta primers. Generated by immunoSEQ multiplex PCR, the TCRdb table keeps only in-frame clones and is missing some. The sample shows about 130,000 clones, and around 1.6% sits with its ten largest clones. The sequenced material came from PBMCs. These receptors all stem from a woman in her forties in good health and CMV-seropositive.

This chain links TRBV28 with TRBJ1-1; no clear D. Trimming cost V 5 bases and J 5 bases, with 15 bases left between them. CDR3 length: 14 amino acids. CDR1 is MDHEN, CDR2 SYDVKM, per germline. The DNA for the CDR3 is TGTGCCAGCAGTCGAAAAACCCACAGTACTGAAGCTTTCTTT. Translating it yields CASSRKTHSTEAFF.

The CDR3 DNA reads as TGCGCCAGCAGCCGTACTAGCGGCTCCTTAAATGAGCAGTTCTTC. As protein: CASSRTSGSLNEQFF. The chain uses TRBV5-1 and TRBJ2-1, with 8 bases lining up with TRBD2. The length of the CDR3 is 15 residues. Germline V lookup: CDR1 SGHRS, CDR2 YFSETQ. With 4 bases clipped from V and 7 bases from J, the junction kept 10 bases outside the gene matches.

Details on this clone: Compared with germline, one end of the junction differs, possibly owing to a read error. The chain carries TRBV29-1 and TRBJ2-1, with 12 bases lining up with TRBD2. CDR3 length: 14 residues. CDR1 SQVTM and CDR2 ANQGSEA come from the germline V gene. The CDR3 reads CSVVGASGRAGEVF. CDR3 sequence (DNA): TGCAGCGTCGTAGGGGCTAGCGGGAGGGCCGGTGAGGTCTTC.

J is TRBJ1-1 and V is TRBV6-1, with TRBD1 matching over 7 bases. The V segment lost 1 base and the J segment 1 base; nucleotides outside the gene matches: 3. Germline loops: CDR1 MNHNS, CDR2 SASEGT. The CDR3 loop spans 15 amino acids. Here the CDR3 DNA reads TGTGCCAGCAGTGAAGTGACAGGGTGGAACACTGAAGCTTTCTTT. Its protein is CASSEVTGWNTEAFF.

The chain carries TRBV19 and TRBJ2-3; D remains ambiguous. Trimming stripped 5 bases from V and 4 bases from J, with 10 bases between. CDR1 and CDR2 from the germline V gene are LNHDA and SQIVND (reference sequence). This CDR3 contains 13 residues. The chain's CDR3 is CASSQEVADTQYF. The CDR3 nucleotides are TGTGCCAGTAGTCAGGAAGTGGCAGATACGCAGTATTTT.

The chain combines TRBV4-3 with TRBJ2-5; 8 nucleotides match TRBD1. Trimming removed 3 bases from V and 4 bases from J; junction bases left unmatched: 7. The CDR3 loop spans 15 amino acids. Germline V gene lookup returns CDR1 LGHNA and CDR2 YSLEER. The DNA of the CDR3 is TGCGCCAGCAGCCACACCCTCGGGACAGGAGAGACCCAGTACTTC. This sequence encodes CASSHTLGTGETQYF.

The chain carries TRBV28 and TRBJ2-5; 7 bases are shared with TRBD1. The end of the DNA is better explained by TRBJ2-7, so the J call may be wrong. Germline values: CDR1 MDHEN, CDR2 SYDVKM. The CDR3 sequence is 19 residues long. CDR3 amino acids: CASSLWLIVNRGMGYEQYF. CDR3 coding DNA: TGTGCCAGCAGTTTATGGTTAATTGTGAACAGGGGAATGGGATACGAGCAGTACTTC.

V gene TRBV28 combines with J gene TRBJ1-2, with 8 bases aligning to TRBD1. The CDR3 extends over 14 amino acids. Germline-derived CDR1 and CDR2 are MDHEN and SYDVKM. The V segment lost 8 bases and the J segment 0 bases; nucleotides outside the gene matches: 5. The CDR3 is CASEDRASNYGYTF. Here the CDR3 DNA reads TGTGCCAGCGAGGACAGGGCTTCTAACTATGGCTACACCTTC.

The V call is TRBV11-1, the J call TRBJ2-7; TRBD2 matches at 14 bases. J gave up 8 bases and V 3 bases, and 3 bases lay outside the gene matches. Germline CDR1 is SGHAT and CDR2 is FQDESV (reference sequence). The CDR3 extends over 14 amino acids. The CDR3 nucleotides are TGTGCCAGCAGCTTGGGACTAGCGGGAGCTCAGCAGTACTTC. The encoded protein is CASSLGLAGAQQYF.

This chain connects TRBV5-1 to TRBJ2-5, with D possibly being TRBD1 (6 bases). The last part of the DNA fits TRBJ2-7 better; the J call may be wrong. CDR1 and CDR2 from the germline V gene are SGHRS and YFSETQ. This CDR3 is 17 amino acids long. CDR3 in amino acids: CASSWGLRGGPSYEQYF. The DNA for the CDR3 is TGCGCCAGCAGCTGGGGGCTTAGGGGCGGGCCCTCCTACGAGCAGTACTTC.

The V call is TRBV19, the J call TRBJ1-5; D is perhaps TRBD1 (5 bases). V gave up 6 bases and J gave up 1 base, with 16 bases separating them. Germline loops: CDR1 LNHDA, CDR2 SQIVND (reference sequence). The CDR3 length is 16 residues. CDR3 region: CASRFTGGISNQPQHF. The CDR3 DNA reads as TGTGCCAGTAGATTCACAGGAGGGATAAGCAATCAGCCCCAGCATTTT.

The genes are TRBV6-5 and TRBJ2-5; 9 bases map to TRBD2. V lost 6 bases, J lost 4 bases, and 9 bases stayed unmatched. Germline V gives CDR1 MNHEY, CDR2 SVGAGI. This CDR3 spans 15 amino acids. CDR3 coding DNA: TGTGCCAGCAGAGCGATAGCGGGAGTAGGAGAGACCCAGTACTTC. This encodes CASRAIAGVGETQYF.

CDR3 DNA sequence: TGTGCCACCGGGGGGGGTAGATGGCAGCCCCAGCATTTT. This sequence encodes CATGGGRWQPQHF. The V and J genes are TRBV19 and TRBJ1-5; D perhaps matches TRBD1 (5 bases). Trimming removed 10 bases at V and 7 bases at J, with 17 bases between. The CDR3 runs 13 residues. Germline V gene sequence: CDR1 LNHDA, CDR2 SQIVND (reference sequence).

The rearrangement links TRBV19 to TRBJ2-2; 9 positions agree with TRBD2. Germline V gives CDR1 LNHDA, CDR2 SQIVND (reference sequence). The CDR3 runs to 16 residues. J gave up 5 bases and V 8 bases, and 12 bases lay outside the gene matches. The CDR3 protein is CASLPPGLAFTGELFF. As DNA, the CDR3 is TGTGCCAGTTTACCCCCGGGACTAGCCTTTACCGGGGAGCTGTTTTTT.

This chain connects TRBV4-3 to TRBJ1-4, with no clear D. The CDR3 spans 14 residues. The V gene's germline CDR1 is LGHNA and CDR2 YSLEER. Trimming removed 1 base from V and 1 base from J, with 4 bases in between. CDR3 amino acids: CASSQVGTNEKLFF. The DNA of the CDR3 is TGCGCCAGCAGCCAAGTCGGAACTAATGAAAAACTGTTTTTT.

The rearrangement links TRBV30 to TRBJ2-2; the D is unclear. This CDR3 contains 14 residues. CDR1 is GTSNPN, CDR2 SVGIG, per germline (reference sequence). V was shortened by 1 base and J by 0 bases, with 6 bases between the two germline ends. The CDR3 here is CAWSGASNTGELFF. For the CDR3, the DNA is TGTGCCTGGAGTGGAGCCTCGAACACCGGGGAGCTGTTTTTT.

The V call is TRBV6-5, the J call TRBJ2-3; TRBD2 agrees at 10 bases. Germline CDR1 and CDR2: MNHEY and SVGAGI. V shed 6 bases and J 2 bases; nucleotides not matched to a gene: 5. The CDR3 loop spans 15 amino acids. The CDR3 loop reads CASRRTSGVTDTQYF. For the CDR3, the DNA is TGTGCCAGCAGACGGACTAGCGGAGTCACAGATACGCAGTATTTT.

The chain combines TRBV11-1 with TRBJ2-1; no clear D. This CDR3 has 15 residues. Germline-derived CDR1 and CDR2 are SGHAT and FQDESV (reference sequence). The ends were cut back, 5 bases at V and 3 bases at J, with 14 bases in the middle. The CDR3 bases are TGTGCCAGCAGCCCACCAGGTAATTACTACAATGAGCAGTTCTTC. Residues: CASSPPGNYYNEQFF.

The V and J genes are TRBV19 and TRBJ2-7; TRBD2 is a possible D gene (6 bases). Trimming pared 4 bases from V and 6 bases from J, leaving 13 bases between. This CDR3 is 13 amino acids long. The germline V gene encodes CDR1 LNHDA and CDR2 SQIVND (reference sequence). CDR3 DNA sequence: TGTGCCAGTAGTAAGTTTGGGGGAGGCGAGCAGTACTTC. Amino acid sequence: CASSKFGGGEQYF.

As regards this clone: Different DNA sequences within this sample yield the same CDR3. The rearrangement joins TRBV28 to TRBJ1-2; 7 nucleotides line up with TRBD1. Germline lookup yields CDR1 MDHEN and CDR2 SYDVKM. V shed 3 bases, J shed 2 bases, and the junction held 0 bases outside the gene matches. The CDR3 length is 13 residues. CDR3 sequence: CASSLGQNYGYTF. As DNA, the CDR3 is TGTGCCAGCAGTTTGGGACAGAACTATGGCTACACCTTC.

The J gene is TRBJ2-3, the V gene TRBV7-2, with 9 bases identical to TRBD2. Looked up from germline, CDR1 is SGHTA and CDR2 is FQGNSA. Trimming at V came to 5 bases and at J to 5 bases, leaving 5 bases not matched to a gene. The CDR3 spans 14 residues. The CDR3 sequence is CASSISGSGDTQYF. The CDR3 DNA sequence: TGTGCCAGCAGCATTAGCGGGAGTGGAGATACGCAGTATTTT.

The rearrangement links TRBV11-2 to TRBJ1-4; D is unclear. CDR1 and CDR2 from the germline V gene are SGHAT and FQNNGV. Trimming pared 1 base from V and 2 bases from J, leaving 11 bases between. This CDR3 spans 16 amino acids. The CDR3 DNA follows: TGTGCCAGCAGCTTAGTTATTGGGCCCACTAATGAAAAACTGTTTTTT. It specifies CASSLVIGPTNEKLFF.